Following are 28 T cell receptor beta chains from one sample sequenced in a study of blood T cells in healthy people across ages. Together with a sample-barcoded 5' primer, a J-beta primer mix was included in a second PCR lasting about 7 to 11 cycles. A single record per CDR3 protein comes from TCRdb applying MiXCR to the 5' RACE reads. The sample shows under 1,100,000 distinct CDR3 sequences, about 25% of them seen only once. This sample was also put to use in a study of T cells of mothers and their children.

The sequencing sample was made of blood. Source of these receptors: a girl aged 2 to 9 in good health.

This sequence joins TRBV4-1 and TRBJ1-1; 9 nucleotides align to TRBD1. The V segment lost 0 bases and the J segment 0 bases; nucleotides outside the gene matches: 8. The CDR3 totals 18 residues. Looked up from germline, CDR1 is MGHRA and CDR2 is YSYEKL. CDR3 coding DNA: TGCGCCAGCAGCCAAGACTATAGGGACAGGGCCCTGAACACTGAAGCTTTCTTT. This codes for CASSQDYRDRALNTEAFF.

This clonotype was counted a few times. The V gene is TRBV4-3, the J gene TRBJ2-6; D uncertain. CDR3 size: 16 residues. V lost 0 bases to trimming and J lost 1 base, with 7 bases between them. The germline CDR1 and CDR2 sequences are LGHNA and YSLEER. The CDR3 sequence is CASSQEYGSGANVLTF. For the CDR3, the DNA is TGCGCCAGCAGCCAAGAGTACGGATCTGGGGCCAACGTCCTGACTTTC.

This clonotype has a count of ten or more. The CDR3 DNA follows: TGTGCCAGCACGATCCGGGACAGGGAAGGATCTGGGACAGATACGCAGTATTTT. Protein sequence: CASTIRDREGSGTDTQYF. V gene TRBV21-1 combines with J gene TRBJ2-3; the DNA was not compared with TRBD1, the D call given in the table. TRBV21-1 is noted as a pseudogene. This CDR3 is 18 amino acids long.

The table lists this clonotype with a few counts. The chain couples TRBV20-1 to TRBJ1-5; the match to TRBD1 covers 8 bases. Germline values: CDR1 DFQATT, CDR2 SNEGSKA (reference sequence). This CDR3 is 18 amino acids long. V lost 0 bases to trimming and J lost 1 base; unmatched junction nucleotides: 11. This chain's CDR3 is CSARDPAGGIGSNQPQHF. Here the CDR3 DNA reads TGCAGTGCTAGAGATCCGGCAGGGGGCATCGGGAGCAATCAGCCCCAGCATTTT.

This clonotype was counted between two and nine times. DNA for the CDR3: TGCAGCGCCACGTTAACAGGGGGCAAGGATTGGAACTATGGCTACACCTTC. Its translation: CSATLTGGKDWNYGYTF. V usage is TRBV29-1 and J usage is TRBJ1-2; 9 nucleotides align to TRBD1. CDR1 and CDR2 (germline): SQVTM, ANQGSEA. The CDR3 loop spans 17 amino acids. The V and J ends lost 7 bases and 2 bases, in that order; junction bases with no gene match: 17.

The CDR3 protein is CASGLGQAPQETQYF. The DNA for the CDR3 is TGTGCTAGTGGTTTGGGCCAGGCGCCCCAAGAGACCCAGTACTTC. This chain uses TRBV12-5 with TRBJ2-5; no reliable D call. Trimming took off 1 base at V and 1 base at J, with 10 bases between the two ends. Germline V gene lookup returns CDR1 LGHNT and CDR2 FRNRAP. This CDR3 is built from 15 residues.

The table lists this clonotype with a few counts. CDR3 DNA sequence: TGCAGCGTTGAAGACCAGCCGGATGAGCAGTTCTTC. It codes for CSVEDQPDEQFF. The chain joins TRBV29-1 to TRBJ2-1; no reliable D call. Germline V lookup: CDR1 SQVTM, CDR2 ANQGSEA. The CDR3 runs 12 residues. V lost 0 bases and J lost 8, with 8 bases in between.

The chain couples TRBV4-2 to TRBJ2-7, with a possible D match to TRBD2 (7 bases). Germline V gene sequence: CDR1 LGHNA, CDR2 YNFKEQ. The CDR3 totals 14 residues. The V gene lost 1 base and the J gene lost 2 bases, with 9 bases spanning the gap. For the CDR3, the DNA is TGTGCCAGCAGCCAAGGGGAGGGGGCCTACGAGCAGTACTTC. Translated, it gives CASSQGEGAYEQYF.

The chain's CDR3 is CASSLNPDTGGGTDTQYF. The CDR3 DNA is TGTGCCAGCAGTTTAAATCCAGACACCGGGGGAGGAACAGATACGCAGTATTTT. The chain employs TRBV12-3 or TRBV12-4 and TRBJ2-3; TRBD2 might be the D (6 bases). V was pared by 2 bases and J by 3 bases, with 21 bases between. The CDR3 runs to 18 residues.

This clonotype was detected a few times. The CDR3 coding sequence is TGTGCCAGCAGCTTAGTTGACACTTACGAGCAGTACTTC. It encodes CASSLVDTYEQYF. The gene calls are TRBV7-2 and TRBJ2-5, with no clear D. The J call may be mistaken, given a closer DNA end match to TRBJ2-7. CDR3 length: 13 amino acids. The germline V gene encodes CDR1 SGHTA and CDR2 FQGNSA.

The chain is built from TRBV20-1 and TRBJ2-1, with D possibly being TRBD2 (5 bases). Judging by the DNA end, TRBJ2-7 fits better; the J call may be wrong. There are 14 residues in the CDR3. Germline V gene sequence: CDR1 DFQATT, CDR2 SNEGSKA (reference sequence). CDR3 sequence: CSAEDLGRTYEQYF. CDR3 DNA sequence: TGCAGTGCTGAGGACTTAGGACGGACCTACGAGCAGTACTTC.

The chain joins TRBV28 to TRBJ2-4; D ambiguous. V lost 3 bases to trimming and J lost 6 bases, with 27 bases between them. Germline CDR1 and CDR2: MDHEN and SYDVKM. The CDR3 covers 19 residues. CDR3 residues: CASSFRDVGSSPLGNIQYF. As DNA, the CDR3 is TGTGCCAGCAGTTTTAGGGATGTGGGATCCTCCCCCCTGGGAAACATTCAGTACTTC.

This chain links TRBV15 with TRBJ2-3; possibly TRBD2 for D (5 bases). The CDR3 spans 15 residues. CDR1 is LNHNV, CDR2 YYDKDF, per germline (reference sequence). Deletions cut 1 base from V and 3 bases from J, with 11 bases between. The CDR3 loop is CATSRGGPTTDTQYF. CDR3 DNA sequence: TGTGCCACCAGCAGAGGCGGGCCTACGACAGATACGCAGTATTTT.

This clonotype was recorded a few times. This rearrangement joins TRBV20-1 to TRBJ2-5; no clear D gene. The J call may be in error: the DNA end matches TRBJ2-7 better. Germline-derived CDR1 and CDR2 are DFQATT and SNEGSKA (reference sequence). The CDR3 has 14 residues. CDR3 sequence: CSARGRQPQYEQYF. CDR3 DNA: TGCAGTGCTAGAGGGCGGCAGCCTCAGTACGAGCAGTACTTC.

In this sample, this clonotype turned up once. J is TRBJ2-4 and V is TRBV2, with D perhaps TRBD1 or TRBD2 (5 bases each). This CDR3 has 15 residues. V dropped 9 bases and J dropped 0 bases, with 15 bases sitting between them. The V gene's germline CDR1 is SNHLY and CDR2 FYNNEI. The CDR3 sequence: CARGTDNLAKNIQYF. The CDR3 nucleotides read TGTGCCAGAGGGACCGATAATCTAGCCAAAAACATTCAGTACTTC.

V and J are TRBV20-1 and TRBJ1-4; 9 positions match TRBD1. This CDR3 is 19 amino acids long. The J segment lost 6 bases and the V segment lost 2 bases, leaving 19 bases of the junction unmatched. Looked up from germline, CDR1 is DFQATT and CDR2 is SNEGSKA (reference sequence). This CDR3 is CSARSDIRDRALSDEKLFF. CDR3 bases: TGCAGTGCTAGATCTGACATCCGGGACAGGGCACTGTCGGATGAAAAACTGTTTTTT.

The CDR3 region is CASSWEGLSYEQYF. The DNA of the CDR3 is TGCGCCAGCAGTTGGGAGGGACTCTCCTACGAGCAGTACTTC. V usage is TRBV5-1 and J usage is TRBJ2-7, with TRBD2 matching over 7 bases. Germline V lookup: CDR1 SGHRS, CDR2 YFSETQ. The CDR3 has 14 residues. V lost 5 bases and J lost 0; bases outside the gene matches: 5.

The chain recombines TRBV6-1 with TRBJ2-3, with D possibly being TRBD1 (5 bases). The CDR3 length is 16 residues. V shed 4 bases and J shed 1 base, with 15 bases lying between them. Per germline, CDR1 MNHNS and CDR2 SASEGT. The CDR3: CASSALGLFGTDTQYF. CDR3 bases: TGTGCCAGCAGTGCATTGGGGCTTTTCGGCACAGATACGCAGTATTTT.

V gene TRBV7-9 combines with J gene TRBJ1-4, with 10 bases aligning to TRBD1. The CDR3 contains 15 residues. Trimming removed 4 bases from V and 4 bases from J; junction bases left unmatched: 3. Germline loops: CDR1 SEHNR, CDR2 FQNEAQ (reference sequence). The CDR3 bases are TGTGCCAGCAGCTGGGGACAGGGGATTAATGAAAAACTGTTTTTT. Protein: CASSWGQGINEKLFF.

This clonotype occurred a few times. This chain links TRBV10-3 with TRBJ1-2; maybe TRBD1 (5 bases). Germline V gene sequence: CDR1 ENHRY, CDR2 SYGVKD. The CDR3 totals 13 residues. Trimming removed 4 bases from V and 4 bases from J, with 10 bases in between. The CDR3: CAISVSGGYGYTF. CDR3 DNA: TGTGCCATCAGTGTATCGGGGGGCTATGGCTACACCTTC.

This CDR3 is CASSLRGALYNEQFF. CDR3 coding DNA: TGTGCCAGCAGTTTAAGGGGAGCCCTATACAATGAGCAGTTCTTC. The chain links TRBV28 to TRBJ2-1; TRBD1 or TRBD2 may be the D gene (5 bases each). Trimming removed 2 bases from V and 4 bases from J, with 12 bases in between. CDR3 length: 15 amino acids. The germline V gene has CDR1 MDHEN and CDR2 SYDVKM.

The chain combines TRBV11-1 with TRBJ2-1; 8 bases are a match to TRBD2. V gave up 6 bases and J gave up 1 base; unmatched junction bases: 11. CDR1 is SGHAT and CDR2 is FQDESV in the germline V gene (reference sequence). The CDR3 is 17 residues long. CDR3 protein: CASSPEGREGSYNEQFF. The CDR3 DNA follows: TGTGCCAGCAGTCCCGAAGGACGGGAGGGGTCCTACAATGAGCAGTTCTTC. Full variable domain (remainder filled in from reference TRBV11-1 and TRBJ2-1): EAEVAQSPRYKITEKSQAVAFWCDPISGHATLYWYRQILGQGPELLVQFQDESVVDDSQLPKDRFSAERLKGVDSTLKIQPAELGDSAMYLCASSPEGREGSYNEQFFGPGTRLTVL.

This rearrangement joins TRBV27 to TRBJ2-3, with 7 nucleotides matching TRBD2. This CDR3 has 15 amino acids. After removal of 4 bases from V and 6 bases from J, the junction contained 10 bases not matched to a gene. Per the germline V gene, CDR1 is MNHEY and CDR2 is SMNVEV (reference sequence). CDR3 in amino acids: CASSSNRLLADTQYF. The CDR3 DNA reads TGTGCCAGCAGTTCCAACCGGCTACTAGCGGATACGCAGTATTTT.

The rearrangement uses TRBV4-1 and TRBJ1-1; a weak D match, TRBD1 (6 bases). The CDR3 length is 15 residues. The germline CDR1 and CDR2 sequences are MGHRA and YSYEKL. The V end lost 1 base, the J end lost 5 bases, and 14 bases lay between the germline ends. CDR3: CASSQVLQGHTEAFF. The CDR3 nucleotides read TGCGCCAGCAGCCAAGTCCTACAGGGTCATACTGAAGCTTTCTTT.

The rearrangement joins TRBV10-1 to TRBJ2-5; D is possibly TRBD2 (5 bases). Trimming removed 4 bases from V and 3 bases from J, with 15 bases in between. This CDR3 spans 15 amino acids. Germline lookup yields CDR1 WNHNN and CDR2 SYGVQD (reference sequence). CDR3 residues: CASSGGRGPEETQYF. Here the CDR3 DNA reads TGCGCCAGCAGTGGAGGTCGGGGTCCGGAAGAGACCCAGTACTTC.

The V call is TRBV28, the J call TRBJ1-3, with a weak D call TRBD1 (5 bases). The length of the CDR3 is 14 residues. Trimming pared 8 bases from V and 0 bases from J, leaving 11 bases between. Germline V lookup: CDR1 MDHEN, CDR2 SYDVKM. CDR3 residues: CASVRDYSGNTIYF. As DNA, the CDR3 is TGTGCCAGCGTCAGGGACTACTCTGGAAACACCATATATTTT.

There are a few counts of this clonotype. The gene calls are TRBV7-9 and TRBJ2-7; 9 bases are shared with TRBD1. From germline, CDR1 is SEHNR and CDR2 FQNEAQ (reference sequence). The CDR3 has 14 amino acids. The V and J ends lost 6 bases and 2 bases, in that order; junction bases with no gene match: 5. The chain's CDR3 is CASSWGQGPYEQYF. The DNA of the CDR3 is TGTGCCAGCAGTTGGGGACAGGGTCCCTACGAGCAGTACTTC.

The genes are TRBV28 and TRBJ1-2, with D possibly being TRBD1 (6 bases). This CDR3 is built from 13 residues. V lost 7 bases and J lost 4, with 13 bases in between. Looked up from germline, CDR1 is MDHEN and CDR2 is SYDVKM. CDR3 in DNA: TGTGCCAGCAAAAGGGGGGGCTTCTATGGCTACACCTTC. Protein sequence: CASKRGGFYGYTF.